This TCR beta chain was identified in a study of blood T cells in healthy people across ages. Study findings and constraints: Percentage of naive T cells showed a strong correlation with TCR beta diversity.

It was with a sample-barcoded 5' primer and a J-beta primer mix that a second PCR of roughly 7 to 11 cycles was run. Each cDNA molecule was tagged by a template-switch adaptor with 12 random nucleotides. Every sample produced at least 2.5 million CDR3-containing paired-end reads. MiXCR, applied by TCRdb to the 5' RACE reads, yields one record per CDR3 protein. The sample has roughly 640,000 distinct CDR3 sequences; approximately 30% are singletons. Each sample provided at least 6 micrograms of extracted total RNA. This clonotype has only a few counts. Antigen specificity is unknown. Sequences were obtained from blood. This sequence was found in a woman of 80 years or more in good health.

The CDR3 DNA is TGTGCCAGTAGCATGGACATTTACTATGGCTACACCTTC. Its protein is CASSMDIYYGYTF. V usage is TRBV19 and J usage is TRBJ1-2; tentatively, D is TRBD1 (5 bases). The germline gives CDR1 LNHDA, CDR2 SQIVND (reference sequence). Between the trimmed V and J ends, which lost 6 bases and 3 bases, there was a span of 11 bases. CDR3 length: 13 residues.